This T cell receptor (beta chain) was recorded in a study of shared clonotypes between healthy human individuals. Comments on this clone: The antigen remains undetermined.

V lost 1 base and J 14 bases, leaving 14 bases between the germline ends. Germline lookup yields CDR1 MNHNS and CDR2 SASEGT. CDR3 length: 12 residues. Profiled with immunoSEQ multiplex PCR; TCRdb holds only in-frame clones, not every one. The data show over a million clones, around 82% seen once. Study-wide results and caveats: It was only blood that was sampled, and tissue repertoires likely differ.

The gene calls are TRBV6-1 and TRBJ1-2; D uncertain. The specimen was memory CD4+ T cells from PBMCs. The subset: CD45RA-negative fraction. This receptor was obtained from a man younger than 35 in good health. Some clones in this sample may be carry-over from other donors' samples. CDR3: CASSEVYYSWTF. The CDR3, as DNA: TGTGCCAGCAGTGAAGTGTATTACTCGTGGACCTTC.